The 23 T cell receptor beta chains below all came from one sample that was sequenced in a study of T-cell reconstitution after alpha-beta-depleted transplantation in children. General study points: When one year had passed after transplant, most T-cell counts and diversity came from newly produced T cells.

Preparation of the TCRbeta library involved a method that used unique molecular identifiers. TCRdb reprocessed the PCR reads via MiXCR and lists one record per CDR3 protein. Of some 300,000 distinct CDR3 sequences in the sample, approximately 7.3% were seen once. These receptors' antigens are unknown. Sequenced material: peripheral blood, taken 360 days after TCRalphabeta/CD19-depleted stem cell transplant. All receptors derive from a female patient between 2 and 15 years old who had a stem cell transplant for Fanconi anemia, so the T cells may come from the graft donor.

In this sample, this clonotype turned up many times. The chain joins TRBV20-1 to TRBJ1-3; maybe TRBD1 (6 bases). V gave up 6 bases and J gave up 2 bases, with 11 bases separating them. CDR3 length: 13 amino acids. In germline, CDR1 is DFQATT, CDR2 SNEGSKA (reference sequence). The CDR3 region has the DNA TGCAGTGCCACGGACAGACCTGGAAACACCATATATTTT. As protein: CSATDRPGNTIYF.

This clonotype was seen at least ten times. The rearrangement links TRBV20-1 to TRBJ2-5; D possibly corresponds to TRBD2 (6 bases). V was pared by 2 bases and J by 0 bases, with 13 bases between. The CDR3 consists of 15 residues. Germline V CDR1 and CDR2: DFQATT, SNEGSKA (reference sequence). The CDR3 DNA follows: TGCAGTGCTAGATTATGGCGGGACTACCAAGAGACCCAGTACTTC. This sequence encodes CSARLWRDYQETQYF.

Ten or more counts support this clonotype. The rearrangement joins TRBV7-9 to TRBJ2-2; 11 bases line up with TRBD2. The CDR3 runs 18 residues. Germline V lookup: CDR1 SEHNR, CDR2 FQNEAQ (reference sequence). V shed 5 bases and J 0 bases; nucleotides not matched to a gene: 8. The CDR3 nucleotides read TGTGCCAGCAGCCGTGAGTCGGGACTAGCGGCGAACACCGGGGAGCTGTTTTTT. Translated, it gives CASSRESGLAANTGELFF.

In this sample, this clonotype turned up many times. The chain recombines TRBV7-2 with TRBJ2-2, with D perhaps matching TRBD1 or TRBD2 (6 bases each). The germline gives CDR1 SGHTA, CDR2 FQGNSA. The V end was cut by 4 bases, the J end by 5 bases, with 17 bases between. The CDR3 covers 16 residues. The DNA for the CDR3 is TGTGCCAGCAGCTCTCGTTGGGGGGCCTGGACCGGGGAGCTGTTTTTT. Translated: CASSSRWGAWTGELFF.

Ten or more counts support this clonotype. The chain is built from TRBV5-1 and TRBJ2-3; tentatively, D is TRBD1 (5 bases). This CDR3 is 18 amino acids long. CDR1 is SGHRS and CDR2 is YFSETQ in the germline V gene. V was clipped by 2 bases and J by 0 bases, with 19 bases between them. The CDR3 reads CASSLIGQALPSTDTQYF. In nucleotides, the CDR3 is TGCGCCAGCAGCTTAATTGGACAAGCACTTCCTAGCACAGATACGCAGTATTTT. The full variable domain, in which reference TRBV5-1 and TRBJ2-3 provide the parts outside the CDR3, is KAGVTQTPRYLIKTRGQQVTLSCSPISGHRSVSWYQQTPGQGLQFLFEYFSETQRNKGNFPGRFSGRQFSNSRSEMNVSTLELGDSALYLCASSLIGQALPSTDTQYFGPGTRLTVL.

This clonotype was observed many times. The junction shows a germline mismatch at one end, possibly a read error. This sequence joins TRBV12-3 or TRBV12-4 and TRBJ1-1, with D possibly being TRBD1 (5 bases). This CDR3 is 10 amino acids long. The CDR3 spells CASSLRVRIF. CDR3 sequence (DNA): TGTGCCAGCAGTCTCAGGGTAAGAATCTTT.

Many counts were recorded for this clonotype. The V call is TRBV12-3 or TRBV12-4, the J call TRBJ1-5; D is unresolved. This CDR3 spans 15 amino acids. V was cut by 4 bases and J by 4 bases, with 14 bases left in between. The DNA of the CDR3 is TGTGCCAGCAGTTCCCCTGAGGGCCTGAATCAGCCCCAGCATTTT. It is translated as CASSSPEGLNQPQHF.

A few counts support this clonotype. The chain employs TRBV5-1 and TRBJ1-2; D is perhaps TRBD1 (6 bases). V dropped 4 bases and J dropped 4 bases, with 17 bases sitting between them. This CDR3 is built from 15 residues. CDR1 is SGHRS and CDR2 is YFSETQ in the germline V gene. The CDR3 DNA reads as TGCGCCAGCAGCCTGTCCGGGGGGCAGACCTATGGCTACACCTTC. This codes for CASSLSGGQTYGYTF.

This clonotype was found many times. The chain uses TRBV20-1 and TRBJ2-1; 16 bases agree with TRBD2. Germline trimming cut 2 bases from V and 9 bases from J; bases unmatched to any gene: 13. Germline CDR1 reads DFQATT; CDR2 reads SNEGSKA (reference sequence). The CDR3 is 18 residues long. CDR3: CSARTMGLAGGPFREQFF. The DNA for the CDR3 is TGCAGTGCTAGAACGATGGGACTAGCGGGAGGGCCGTTTCGTGAGCAGTTCTTC.

This clonotype was seen at least ten times. The rearrangement links TRBV7-6 to TRBJ2-3; possibly TRBD1 for D (6 bases). The CDR3 spans 15 residues. Germline-derived CDR1 and CDR2 are SGHVS and FNYEAQ. Deletions cut 5 bases from V and 2 bases from J, with 14 bases between. The CDR3 reads CASSKLRTATDTQYF. CDR3 nucleotide sequence: TGTGCCAGCAGCAAACTCCGGACAGCCACAGATACGCAGTATTTT.

This clonotype was seen more than once but under ten times. V gene TRBV5-1 combines with J gene TRBJ1-2, with 7 bases matching TRBD1. The CDR3 length is 16 residues. V lost 0 bases, J lost 6 bases, and 11 bases stayed unmatched. The germline gives CDR1 SGHRS, CDR2 YFSETQ. The CDR3 reads CASSLDGPTGKDGYTF. The CDR3 DNA sequence: TGCGCCAGCAGCTTGGACGGTCCGACAGGGAAGGATGGCTACACCTTC. The whole variable domain, filled in from reference TRBV5-1 and TRBJ1-2, reads KAGVTQTPRYLIKTRGQQVTLSCSPISGHRSVSWYQQTPGQGLQFLFEYFSETQRNKGNFPGRFSGRQFSNSRSEMNVSTLELGDSALYLCASSLDGPTGKDGYTFGSGTRLTVV.

The rearrangement joins TRBV12-3 or TRBV12-4 to TRBJ1-2; TRBD1 might be the D (5 bases). The V and J ends lost 6 bases and 8 bases respectively, with 19 bases between them. The CDR3 loop spans 14 amino acids. The CDR3 nucleotides read TGTGCCAGCAGCCGACGCGGAGGGGTAGGGGGCTACACCTTC. This encodes CASSRRGGVGGYTF.

This clonotype was counted at least ten times. V usage is TRBV5-6 and J usage is TRBJ2-7; possibly TRBD1 or TRBD2 for D (5 bases each). The germline V gene encodes CDR1 SGHDT and CDR2 YYEEEE. The CDR3 is 16 residues long. V was pared by 0 bases and J by 3 bases, with 16 bases between. The CDR3 bases are TGTGCCAGCAGCTTGGCGACAAAGGAGGACAACTACGAGCAGTACTTC. Its protein is CASSLATKEDNYEQYF.

In its sample, this clonotype was seen a few times. The chain recombines TRBV24-1 with TRBJ2-7; TRBD1 matches 8 bases. From germline, CDR1 is KGHDR and CDR2 SFDVKD. V lost 1 base to trimming and J lost 2 bases; unmatched junction nucleotides: 9. There are 17 residues in the CDR3. CDR3 loop: CATSDFSRRGPTYEQYV. CDR3 DNA sequence: TGTGCCACCAGTGATTTTTCCCGCAGGGGGCCAACCTACGAGCAGTACGTC.

This clonotype was detected a few times. The chain couples TRBV4-3 to TRBJ1-1; D unresolved. V lost 2 bases and J lost 4, with 11 bases in between. Germline assignment: CDR1 LGHNA and CDR2 YSLEER. The CDR3 consists of 14 residues. The CDR3, as DNA: TGCGCCAGCAGCCAAACAGCCTGGGGCACTGAAGCTTTCTTT. Translation gives CASSQTAWGTEAFF.

This chain links TRBV30 with TRBJ2-7; no reliable D call. CDR3 size: 12 residues. Germline values: CDR1 GTSNPN, CDR2 SVGIG (reference sequence). V lost 8 bases and J 2 bases, leaving 13 bases between the germline ends. As DNA, the CDR3 is TGTGCCAGCGACACGGGTACCTACGAGCAGTACTTC. Its translation: CASDTGTYEQYF.

This clonotype was observed at least ten times. This chain links TRBV11-2 with TRBJ1-2; TRBD1 agrees at 8 bases. This CDR3 has 14 residues. Germline assignment: CDR1 SGHAT and CDR2 FQNNGV. V lost 5 bases to trimming and J lost 3 bases; unmatched junction nucleotides: 5. The CDR3 here is CASSRTTGDYGYTF. CDR3 DNA sequence: TGTGCCAGCAGCCGAACGACAGGGGACTATGGCTACACCTTC. The full variable domain, in which reference TRBV11-2 and TRBJ1-2 provide the parts outside the CDR3, is EAGVAQSPRYKIIEKRQSVAFWCNPISGHATLYWYQQILGQGPKLLIQFQNNGVVDDSQLPKDRFSAERLKGVDSTLKIQPAKLEDSAVYLCASSRTTGDYGYTFGSGTRLTVV.

In its sample, this clonotype was seen many times. V usage is TRBV5-1 and J usage is TRBJ2-1, with 9 bases identical to TRBD2. J was trimmed by 7 bases and V by 6 bases; bases with no gene match: 11. CDR1 SGHRS and CDR2 YFSETQ come from the germline V gene. This CDR3 contains 15 residues. The CDR3 coding sequence is TGCGCCAGCAAGAGAGAACTAGCGGGTCGTAATGAGCAGTTCTTC. Amino acids: CASKRELAGRNEQFF.

The rearrangement uses TRBV6-2 or TRBV6-3 and TRBJ2-2; D gene unclear. Germline CDR1 MNHEY, CDR2 SVGEGT. V lost 0 bases, J lost 5 bases, and 7 bases lay in between. The CDR3 has 14 residues. Here the CDR3 DNA reads TGTGCCAGCAGTTACTCGTGGCATACCGGGGAGCTGTTTTTT. This sequence encodes CASSYSWHTGELFF.

This clonotype was seen ten or more times. This chain uses TRBV7-2 with TRBJ2-7; D ambiguous. V lost 1 base, J lost 6 bases, and 4 bases lay in between. The CDR3 consists of 11 residues. The germline V gene has CDR1 SGHTA and CDR2 FQGNSA. CDR3 coding DNA: TGTGCCAGCAGCTTAGTCTCCGAGCAGTACTTC. Amino acids: CASSLVSEQYF.

The chain links TRBV2 to TRBJ1-2; no definite D call. Germline CDR1 is SNHLY and CDR2 is FYNNEI. V dropped 2 bases and J dropped 4 bases, with 11 bases sitting between them. The CDR3 sequence is 14 residues long. This CDR3 is CASSEYAQPYGYTF. The DNA for the CDR3 is TGTGCCAGCAGTGAATACGCGCAGCCCTATGGCTACACCTTC.

This chain links TRBV6-1 with TRBJ1-3, with D unresolved. The CDR3 loop spans 14 amino acids. Germline values: CDR1 MNHNS, CDR2 SASEGT. V lost 7 bases, J lost 0 bases, and 10 bases lay in between. The CDR3 sequence is CASIKYLSGNTIYF. The CDR3 DNA reads as TGTGCCAGCATCAAATATCTCTCTGGAAACACCATATATTTT.

This clonotype was detected a few times. The genes are TRBV9 and TRBJ1-1; a possible D gene is TRBD1 (6 bases). Germline-derived CDR1 and CDR2 are SGDLS and YYNGEE. Trimming took 7 bases from V and 3 from J, leaving 10 bases between them. The CDR3 has 12 amino acids. CDR3 DNA sequence: TGTGCCAGCGGGGGGGGCGACACTGAAGCTTTCTTT. This gives the protein CASGGGDTEAFF.